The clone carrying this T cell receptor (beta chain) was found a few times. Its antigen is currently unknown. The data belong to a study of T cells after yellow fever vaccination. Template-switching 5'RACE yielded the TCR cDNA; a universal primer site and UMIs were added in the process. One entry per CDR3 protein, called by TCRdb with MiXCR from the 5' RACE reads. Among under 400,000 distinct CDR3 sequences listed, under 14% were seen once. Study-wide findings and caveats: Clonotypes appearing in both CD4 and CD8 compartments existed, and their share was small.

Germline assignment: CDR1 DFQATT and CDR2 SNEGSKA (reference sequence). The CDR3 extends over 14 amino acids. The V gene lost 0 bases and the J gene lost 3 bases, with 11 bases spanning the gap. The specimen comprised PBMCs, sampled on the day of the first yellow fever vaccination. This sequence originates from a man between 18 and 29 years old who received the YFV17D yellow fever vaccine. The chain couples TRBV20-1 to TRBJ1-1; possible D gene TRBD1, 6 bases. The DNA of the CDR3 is TGCAGTGCTAGAGATGGGGGGGCCGACACTGAAGCTTTCTTT. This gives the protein CSARDGGADTEAFF.